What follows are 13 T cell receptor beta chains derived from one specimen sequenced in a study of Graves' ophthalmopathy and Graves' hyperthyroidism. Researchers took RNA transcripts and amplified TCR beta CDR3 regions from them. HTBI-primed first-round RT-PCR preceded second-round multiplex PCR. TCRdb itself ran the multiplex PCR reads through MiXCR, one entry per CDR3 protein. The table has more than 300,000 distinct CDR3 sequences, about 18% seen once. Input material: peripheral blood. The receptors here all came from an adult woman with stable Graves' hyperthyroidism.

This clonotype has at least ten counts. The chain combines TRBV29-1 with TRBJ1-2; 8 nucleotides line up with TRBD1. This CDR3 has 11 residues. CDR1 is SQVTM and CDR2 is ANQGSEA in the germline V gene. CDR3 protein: CNVDRGFGYTF. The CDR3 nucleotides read TGCAACGTCGACAGGGGCTTTGGCTACACCTTC.

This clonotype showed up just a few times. The CDR3 DNA is TGTGCCACCAGTGATTCCCACCGCACCGGGGAGCTGTTTTTT. Residues: CATSDSHRTGELFF. The V call is TRBV24-1, the J call TRBJ2-2; D ambiguous. V shed 2 bases and J shed 4 bases, with 7 bases lying between them. The CDR3 has 14 amino acids. Germline V gene data show CDR1 as KGHDR and CDR2 as SFDVKD.

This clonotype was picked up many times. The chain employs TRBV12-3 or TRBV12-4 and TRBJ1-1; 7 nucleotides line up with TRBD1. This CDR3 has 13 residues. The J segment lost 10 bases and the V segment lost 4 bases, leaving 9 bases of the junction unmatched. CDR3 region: CASSSTGIRPAFF. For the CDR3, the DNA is TGTGCCAGCAGTTCGACAGGGATCCGACCAGCTTTCTTT.

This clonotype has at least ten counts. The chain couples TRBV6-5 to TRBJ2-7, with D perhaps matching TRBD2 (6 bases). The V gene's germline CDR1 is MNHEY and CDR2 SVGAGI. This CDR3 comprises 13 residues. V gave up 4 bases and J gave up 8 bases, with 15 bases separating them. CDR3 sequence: CASSSIDGGKQYF. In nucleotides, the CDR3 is TGTGCCAGCAGTTCGATCGACGGGGGTAAGCAGTACTTC.

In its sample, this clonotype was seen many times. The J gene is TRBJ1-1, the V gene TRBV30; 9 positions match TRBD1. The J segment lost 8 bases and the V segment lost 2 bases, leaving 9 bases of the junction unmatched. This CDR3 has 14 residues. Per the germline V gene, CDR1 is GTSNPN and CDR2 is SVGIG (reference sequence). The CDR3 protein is CAWSNYRGRMEAFF. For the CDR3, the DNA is TGTGCCTGGAGTAACTACAGGGGGCGAATGGAAGCTTTCTTT.

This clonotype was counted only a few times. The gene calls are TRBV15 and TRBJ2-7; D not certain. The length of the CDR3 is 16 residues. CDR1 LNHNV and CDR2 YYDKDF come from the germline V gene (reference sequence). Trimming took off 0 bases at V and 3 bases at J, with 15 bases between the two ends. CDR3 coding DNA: TGTGCCACCAGCAGAGATCGAGGCGCGCAGAACTACGAGCAGTACTTC. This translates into CATSRDRGAQNYEQYF.

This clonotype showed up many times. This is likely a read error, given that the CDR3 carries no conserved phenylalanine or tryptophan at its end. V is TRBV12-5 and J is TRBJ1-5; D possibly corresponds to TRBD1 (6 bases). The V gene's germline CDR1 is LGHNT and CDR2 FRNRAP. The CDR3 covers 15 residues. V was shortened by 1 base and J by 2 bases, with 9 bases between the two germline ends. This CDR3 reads CASGLEDSRNQPQHS. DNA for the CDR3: TGTGCTAGTGGTTTGGAGGACAGCCGCAATCAGCCCCAGCATTCT.

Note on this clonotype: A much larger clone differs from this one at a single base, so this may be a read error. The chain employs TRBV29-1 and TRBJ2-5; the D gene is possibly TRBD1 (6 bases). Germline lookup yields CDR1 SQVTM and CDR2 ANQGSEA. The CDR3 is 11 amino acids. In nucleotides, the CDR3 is TGCAGCGTCAACAGGGAAGAGACCCGGTACTTC. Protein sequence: CSVNREETRYF.

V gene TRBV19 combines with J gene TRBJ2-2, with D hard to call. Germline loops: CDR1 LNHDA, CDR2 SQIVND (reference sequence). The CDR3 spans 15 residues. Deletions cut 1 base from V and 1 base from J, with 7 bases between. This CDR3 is CASSIAQMNTGELFF. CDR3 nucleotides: TGTGCCAGTAGTATAGCCCAGATGAACACCGGGGAGCTGTTTTTT.

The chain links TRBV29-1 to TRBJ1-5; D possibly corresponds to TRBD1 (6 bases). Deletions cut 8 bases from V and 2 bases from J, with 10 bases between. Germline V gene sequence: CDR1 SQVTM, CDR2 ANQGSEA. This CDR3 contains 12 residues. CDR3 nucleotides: TGCAGCAACAGGGTTGGCAATCAGCCCCAGCATTTT. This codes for CSNRVGNQPQHF.

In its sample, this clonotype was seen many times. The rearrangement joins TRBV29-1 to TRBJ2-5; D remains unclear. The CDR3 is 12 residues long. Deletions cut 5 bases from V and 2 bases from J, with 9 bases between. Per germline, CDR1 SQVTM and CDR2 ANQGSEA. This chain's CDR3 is CSVCTLQETQYF. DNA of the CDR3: TGCAGCGTTTGCACGCTACAAGAGACCCAGTACTTC.

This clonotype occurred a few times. Here the CDR3 DNA reads TGTGCCACCGGGACTAGCGGGACGACCGGGGAGCTGTTTTTT. Its protein product is CATGTSGTTGELFF. The gene calls are TRBV3-1 and TRBJ2-2; 13 positions match TRBD2. Germline lookup yields CDR1 LGHDT and CDR2 YNNKEL (reference sequence). This CDR3 is built from 14 residues. V was pared by 10 bases and J by 5 bases, with 4 bases of the junction left unmatched.

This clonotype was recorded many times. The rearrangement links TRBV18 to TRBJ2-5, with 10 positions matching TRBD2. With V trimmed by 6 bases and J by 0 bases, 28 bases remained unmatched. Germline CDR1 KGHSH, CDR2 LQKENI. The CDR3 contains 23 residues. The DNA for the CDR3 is TGTGCCAGCTCGAACGCCGCTAGCGGGAGTCTATGGGGTCTGGCGACGTACCAAGAGACCCAGTACTTC. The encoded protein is CASSNAASGSLWGLATYQETQYF.